This T cell receptor (beta chain) was sequenced in a study of cytomegalovirus exposure and HLA in healthy donors. At collection, donors were nominally healthy, but unrecorded immune exposures were probable. Whole-study findings and limits: TCR beta V segments were, for the most part, productive about 87% or about 30% of the time in an earlier analysis.

V gave up 0 bases and J gave up 0 bases, with 6 bases separating them. The CDR3 runs to 15 residues. Germline V gene data show CDR1 as MNHEY and CDR2 as SVGAGI. Note on this clone: Its target is not known.

Vbeta (60) and Jbeta (13) primers were used in the PCR. The repertoire was sequenced with immunoSEQ multiplex PCR; TCRdb's copy has only in-frame clones and lacks some. The data hold a few hundred thousand clones, with around four fifths observed a single time. This TCR was sampled from a woman aged 40 to 49 in good health and CMV-seropositive. The sequenced sample consisted of PBMCs. The V and J genes are TRBV6-5 and TRBJ1-3; no clear D. CDR3 nucleotides: TGTGCCAGCAGTTACTCGTACAGCTCTGGAAACACCATATATTTT. Encoded protein: CASSYSYSSGNTIYF.